A selection of T cell receptor beta chains follows, all from one sample in a study of PD-L1 blockade in urothelial cancer. Assay: immunoSEQ multiplex PCR; the TCRdb copy retains only in-frame clones and omits some. The sample records some 100,000 clones, roughly nine tenths being singletons. Here the sequenced sample was PBMCs, taken around atezolizumab (anti-PD-L1) treatment. Receptors were obtained from a woman older than 75 with urothelial cancer. The CDR3 runs from the conserved cysteine through the conserved F or W. The order of the fields is J gene, V gene, D gene, clone size, CDR3 protein, CDR3 DNA. D genes are given only for firm matches. Size is stated for part of the rows, as once, few or many counts, or as a class when the clone is expanded.

j_call: TRBJ2-6
v_call: TRBV19
d_call: TRBD2
clone_size: .
cdr3_aa: CASSRLAGGTGANVLTF
cdr3_nt: TGTGCCAGTAGCCGCCTAGCGGGAGGGACAGGGGCCAACGTCCTGACTTTC

j_call: TRBJ1-2
v_call: TRBV7-3
d_call: .
clone_size: few
cdr3_aa: CASSPSQGAGYTF
cdr3_nt: TGTGCCAGCAGCCCCTCCCAGGGCGCGGGCTACACCTTC

j_call: TRBJ1-5
v_call: TRBV2
d_call: .
clone_size: .
cdr3_aa: CASLGRVSQPQHF
cdr3_nt: TGTGCCAGCCTGGGCAGGGTCAGTCAGCCCCAGCATTTT

j_call: TRBJ2-5
v_call: TRBV2
d_call: TRBD1
clone_size: .
cdr3_aa: CASSTGVGGTQYF
cdr3_nt: TGTGCCAGCAGTACAGGGGTCGGAGGGACCCAGTACTTC

j_call: TRBJ2-1
v_call: TRBV5-8
d_call: TRBD1
clone_size: .
cdr3_aa: CASSLVGRTGNEQFF
cdr3_nt: TGTGCCAGCAGCTTGGTGGGACGGACAGGGAATGAGCAGTTCTTC

j_call: TRBJ2-3
v_call: TRBV27
d_call: TRBD2
clone_size: .
cdr3_aa: CASKGLAVTDTQYF
cdr3_nt: TGTGCCAGCAAGGGGCTAGCGGTCACAGATACGCAGTATTTT

j_call: TRBJ2-2
v_call: TRBV19
d_call: TRBD1
clone_size: .
cdr3_aa: CASSTDRAAAGELFF
cdr3_nt: TGTGCCAGTAGTACAGACAGGGCTGCCGCCGGGGAGCTGTTTTTT

j_call: TRBJ1-5
v_call: TRBV7-8
d_call: .
clone_size: .
cdr3_aa: CASSLHGEGQPQHF
cdr3_nt: TGTGCCAGCAGCTTACATGGGGAGGGTCAGCCCCAGCATTTT

j_call: TRBJ2-7
v_call: TRBV18
d_call: TRBD2
clone_size: .
cdr3_aa: CASSPLRGTSGYEQYF
cdr3_nt: TGTGCCAGCTCACCACTTCGCGGGACTAGCGGGTACGAGCAGTACTTC

j_call: TRBJ2-3
v_call: TRBV4-2
d_call: .
clone_size: .
cdr3_aa: CASSQEGDTDTQYF
cdr3_nt: TGTGCCAGCAGCCAAGAAGGGGACACAGATACGCAGTATTTT

j_call: TRBJ1-4
v_call: TRBV9
d_call: TRBD1
clone_size: .
cdr3_aa: CASSPLSGAGGQGELFF
cdr3_nt: TGTGCCAGCAGCCCCCTATCCGGGGCCGGAGGACAGGGGGAACTGTTTTTT

j_call: TRBJ2-7
v_call: TRBV2
d_call: .
clone_size: .
cdr3_aa: CASRGLRRTEQYF
cdr3_nt: TGTGCCAGCAGGGGGCTGAGACGAACCGAGCAGTACTTC

j_call: TRBJ2-6
v_call: TRBV2
d_call: TRBD1
clone_size: .
cdr3_aa: CASTTDREVANVLTF
cdr3_nt: TGTGCCAGCACCACGGACAGGGAGGTGGCCAACGTCCTGACTTTC

j_call: TRBJ2-3
v_call: TRBV5-1
d_call: TRBD2
clone_size: .
cdr3_aa: CASSLEGLAVREGDTQYF
cdr3_nt: TGCGCCAGCAGCTTGGAAGGACTAGCGGTTAGGGAGGGGGATACGCAGTATTTT

j_call: TRBJ2-7
v_call: TRBV11-2
d_call: TRBD2
clone_size: .
cdr3_aa: CASTPTLAGVEAYEQYF
cdr3_nt: TGTGCCAGCACTCCAACTTTAGCGGGAGTAGAAGCCTACGAGCAGTACTTC

j_call: TRBJ1-5
v_call: TRBV10-1
d_call: .
clone_size: .
cdr3_aa: CASSASGGNQPQHF
cdr3_nt: TGCGCCAGCAGTGCCAGCGGGGGAAATCAGCCCCAGCATTTT

j_call: TRBJ1-4
v_call: TRBV2
d_call: TRBD1
clone_size: .
cdr3_aa: CASSKGTGVANEKLFF
cdr3_nt: TGTGCCAGCAGCAAGGGGACAGGGGTAGCTAATGAAAAACTGTTTTTT

j_call: TRBJ1-5
v_call: TRBV7-2
d_call: TRBD1
clone_size: .
cdr3_aa: CASSTQGTGSYQPQHF
cdr3_nt: TGTGCCAGCAGCACACAAGGGACAGGGAGTTATCAGCCCCAGCATTTT

j_call: TRBJ2-5
v_call: TRBV14
d_call: TRBD2
clone_size: .
cdr3_aa: CASSQGIAGFQETQYF
cdr3_nt: TGTGCCAGCAGCCAAGGGATAGCGGGGTTCCAAGAGACCCAGTACTTC

j_call: TRBJ1-4
v_call: TRBV6-1
d_call: .
clone_size: .
cdr3_aa: CASSEVRGWGGEKLFF
cdr3_nt: TGTGCCAGCAGTGAAGTAAGGGGGTGGGGCGGCGAAAAACTGTTTTTT

j_call: TRBJ2-7
v_call: TRBV7-9
d_call: TRBD2
clone_size: few
cdr3_aa: CASSLADSGRVYEQYF
cdr3_nt: TGTGCCAGCAGCTTAGCGGACAGCGGGAGGGTCTACGAGCAGTACTTC

j_call: TRBJ2-7
v_call: TRBV6-5
d_call: .
clone_size: .
cdr3_aa: CASKRGSSYEQYF
cdr3_nt: TGTGCCAGCAAAAGGGGTAGCTCCTACGAGCAGTACTTC

j_call: TRBJ2-7
v_call: TRBV6-5
d_call: TRBD2
clone_size: .
cdr3_aa: CASSYSTSGVYEQYF
cdr3_nt: TGTGCCAGCAGTTACTCGACTAGCGGAGTCTACGAGCAGTACTTC

j_call: TRBJ2-5
v_call: TRBV19
d_call: .
clone_size: .
cdr3_aa: CASSLGTAGETQYF
cdr3_nt: TGTGCCAGTAGCCTAGGGACCGCGGGGGAGACCCAGTACTTC

j_call: TRBJ2-2
v_call: TRBV5-1
d_call: .
clone_size: .
cdr3_aa: CASSPSPGVNTGELFF
cdr3_nt: TGCGCCAGCAGCCCCTCCCCAGGCGTTAACACCGGGGAGCTGTTTTTT

j_call: TRBJ2-1
v_call: TRBV6-1
d_call: TRBD2
clone_size: .
cdr3_aa: CASSSGSPSYNEQFF
cdr3_nt: TGTGCCAGCAGCAGCGGGAGTCCTTCCTACAATGAGCAGTTCTTC

j_call: TRBJ1-1
v_call: TRBV9
d_call: .
clone_size: .
cdr3_aa: CASSPGPPGGRNTEAFF
cdr3_nt: TGTGCCAGCAGCCCCGGACCTCCGGGGGGGAGGAACACTGAAGCTTTCTTT

j_call: TRBJ2-1
v_call: TRBV5-4
d_call: .
clone_size: .
cdr3_aa: CASSLLVNEEAEQFF
cdr3_nt: TGTGCCAGCAGCCTCTTAGTTAATGAGGAAGCTGAGCAGTTCTTC

j_call: TRBJ2-7
v_call: TRBV9
d_call: TRBD1
clone_size: .
cdr3_aa: CASSVDEGAYEQYF
cdr3_nt: TGTGCCAGCAGCGTAGACGAGGGGGCTTACGAGCAGTACTTC

j_call: TRBJ2-3
v_call: TRBV2
d_call: TRBD2
clone_size: .
cdr3_aa: CASSTRGLAGSTDTQYF
cdr3_nt: TGTGCCAGCAGCACCCGAGGACTAGCGGGAAGCACAGATACGCAGTATTTT

j_call: TRBJ2-7
v_call: TRBV19
d_call: .
clone_size: .
cdr3_aa: CASSFFLNYEQYF
cdr3_nt: TGTGCCAGTAGTTTTTTCTTAAACTACGAGCAGTACTTC

j_call: TRBJ2-3
v_call: TRBV11-2
d_call: TRBD2
clone_size: .
cdr3_aa: CAIRGASGTPTDTQYF
cdr3_nt: TGTGCCATCAGAGGTGCTAGCGGGACACCCACAGATACGCAGTATTTT

j_call: TRBJ2-4
v_call: TRBV5-1
d_call: TRBD1
clone_size: .
cdr3_aa: CASSLVQGNIQYF
cdr3_nt: TGCGCCAGCAGCTTGGTACAGGGGAACATTCAGTACTTC

j_call: TRBJ2-3
v_call: TRBV18
d_call: TRBD2
clone_size: .
cdr3_aa: CASSILAGGRRMSTDTQYF
cdr3_nt: TGTGCCAGCTCAATACTAGCGGGAGGGCGTCGGATGAGCACAGATACGCAGTATTTT

j_call: TRBJ1-1
v_call: TRBV6-1
d_call: .
clone_size: .
cdr3_aa: CASGRSMNTEAFF
cdr3_nt: TGTGCCAGCGGCAGGTCAATGAACACTGAAGCTTTCTTT

j_call: TRBJ2-7
v_call: TRBV19
d_call: .
clone_size: .
cdr3_aa: CASRGGYEQYF
cdr3_nt: TGTGCCAGTAGGGGCGGGTACGAGCAGTACTTC

j_call: TRBJ2-1
v_call: TRBV28
d_call: TRBD2
clone_size: few
cdr3_aa: CASIWGTRSDNEQFF
cdr3_nt: TGTGCCAGCATCTGGGGGACTAGGAGCGACAATGAGCAGTTCTTC

j_call: TRBJ1-1
v_call: TRBV2
d_call: TRBD1
clone_size: .
cdr3_aa: CASTLDRGSEAFF
cdr3_nt: TGTGCCAGCACCCTCGACAGGGGTTCTGAAGCTTTCTTT

j_call: TRBJ2-3
v_call: TRBV2
d_call: TRBD2
clone_size: .
cdr3_aa: CASTASSGSKPSTDTQYF
cdr3_nt: TGTGCCAGCACTGCGAGTAGCGGGAGTAAACCTAGCACAGATACGCAGTATTTT

j_call: TRBJ2-5
v_call: TRBV5-1
d_call: TRBD2
clone_size: .
cdr3_aa: CASSSFGLAGFQETQYF
cdr3_nt: TGCGCCAGCAGCTCCTTTGGACTAGCGGGGTTTCAAGAGACCCAGTACTTC